This TCR beta chain was obtained from a study of T cells after yellow fever vaccination. TCRdb ran MiXCR on the 5' RACE reads and lists one entry per CDR3 protein. The table has about 350,000 distinct CDR3 sequences, roughly 8.3% seen once. Trimming cost V 4 bases and J 6 bases; bases outside gene matches: 8. CDR3 length: 15 residues. Per the germline V gene, CDR1 is SGHAT and CDR2 is FQNNGV. This material consisted of PBMCs, taken approximately 40 days after the first yellow fever vaccination. The chain combines TRBV11-2 with TRBJ2-7, with TRBD1 matching over 11 bases. The TCR sequence derives from a man in his late teens or twenties who received the YFV17D yellow fever vaccine. CDR3 region: CASSYRDRGDVEQYF. The DNA for the CDR3 is TGTGCCAGCAGCTACCGGGACAGGGGGGACGTCGAGCAGTACTTC. Based on the CDR3 plus reference TRBV11-2 and TRBJ2-7, the full variable domain is EAGVAQSPRYKIIEKRQSVAFWCNPISGHATLYWYQQILGQGPKLLIQFQNNGVVDDSQLPKDRFSAERLKGVDSTLKIQPAKLEDSAVYLCASSYRDRGDVEQYFGPGTRLTVT.